Below, 5 T cell receptor beta chains from the same sample are listed, as sequenced in a study of technical replicates of blood from four donors. Method: immunoSEQ multiplex PCR; TCRdb's copy keeps in-frame clones and lacks some. This sample has around 83,000 clones, with roughly 94% found just once. The sample comprised T cells isolated from PBMCs. The source of these receptors is a human donor in good health.

Here the CDR3 DNA reads TGTGCCAGCAGTGAAATAGAGAACACTGAAGCTTTCTTT. This gives the protein CASSEIENTEAFF. The V call is TRBV2, the J call TRBJ1-1; no reliable D call. Trimming pared 2 bases from V and 1 base from J, leaving 5 bases between. Germline values: CDR1 SNHLY, CDR2 FYNNEI. This CDR3 is 13 amino acids long.

This clone was found once. The rearrangement joins TRBV10-2 to TRBJ2-7; TRBD2 matches at 11 bases. Germline CDR1 WSHSY, CDR2 SAAADI. CDR3 length equals 14 residues. V trimming: 6 bases; J trimming: 5 bases; junction bases outside the gene matches: 6. In nucleotides, the CDR3 is TGCGCCAGCAGCCCACTAGCGGGAGAAAACGAGCAGTACTTC. It is translated as CASSPLAGENEQYF.

This chain links TRBV27 with TRBJ1-5; TRBD1 matches 7 bases. CDR1 and CDR2 (germline): MNHEY, SMNVEV (reference sequence). This CDR3 is built from 14 residues. Trimming took 3 bases from V and 6 from J; bases not matched to a gene: 5. In DNA, the CDR3 is TGTGCCAGCAGTTTCGATAACAGGGGTCAGCCCCAGCATTTT. This sequence encodes CASSFDNRGQPQHF.

The chain recombines TRBV27 with TRBJ1-1; 9 nucleotides agree with TRBD1. The CDR3 spans 15 residues. V was pared by 6 bases and J by 3 bases, with 8 bases of the junction left unmatched. Germline V CDR1 and CDR2: MNHEY, SMNVEV (reference sequence). Here the CDR3 DNA reads TGTGCCAGCAGCCCGGGGACAGGGCTCGACACTGAAGCTTTCTTT. It specifies CASSPGTGLDTEAFF.

The chain is built from TRBV14 and TRBJ1-1; 10 nucleotides match TRBD1. The CDR3 contains 16 residues. From germline, CDR1 is SGHDN and CDR2 FVKESK. V dropped 3 bases and J dropped 0; count of bases not matched to a gene: 4. DNA for the CDR3: TGTGCCAGCAGCCAGGAGGGACAGGGGATGAACACTGAAGCTTTCTTT. As protein: CASSQEGQGMNTEAFF.